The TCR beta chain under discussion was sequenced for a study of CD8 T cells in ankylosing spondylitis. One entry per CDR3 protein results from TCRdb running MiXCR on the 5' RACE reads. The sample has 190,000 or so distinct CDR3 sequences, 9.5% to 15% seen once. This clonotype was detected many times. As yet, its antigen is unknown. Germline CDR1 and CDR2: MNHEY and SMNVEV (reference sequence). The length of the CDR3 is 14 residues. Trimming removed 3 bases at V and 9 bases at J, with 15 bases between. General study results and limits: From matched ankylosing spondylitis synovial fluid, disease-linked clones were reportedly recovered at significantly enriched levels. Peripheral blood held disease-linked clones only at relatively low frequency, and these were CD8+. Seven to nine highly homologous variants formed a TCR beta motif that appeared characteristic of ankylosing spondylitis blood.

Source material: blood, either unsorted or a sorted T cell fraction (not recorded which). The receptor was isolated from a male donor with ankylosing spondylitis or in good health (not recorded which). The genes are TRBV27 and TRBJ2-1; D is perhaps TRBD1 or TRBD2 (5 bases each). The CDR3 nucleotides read TGTGCCAGCAGTTTTCTTCCGGTCGGGGCTGAGCAGTTCTTC. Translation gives CASSFLPVGAEQFF.